This T cell receptor beta chain was sequenced during a study of OX40 agonist ivuxolimab in advanced cancers. Looking at the study overall: Ivuxolimab is an agonistic anti-OX40 (CD134) antibody, and patients were treated with it. Partial responses were achieved by three patients, of whom one had hepatocellular carcinoma and two had cutaneous melanoma.

Germline CDR1 is SGDLS and CDR2 is YYNGEE. V gave up 0 bases and J gave up 5 bases, with 9 bases separating them. CDR3 length: 14 amino acids. TCRdb's table, derived via immunoSEQ multiplex PCR, lists solely in-frame clones and lacks some. The sample lists 55,000 to 75,000 clones, roughly 85% occurring once. The clonotype originates from an adult with an advanced solid tumor such as melanoma, head and neck, liver or kidney cancer. The material was CD4+ or CD8+ T cells sorted from blood, obtained in a trial of the OX40 agonist ivuxolimab. The chain joins TRBV9 to TRBJ2-1; perhaps TRBD2 as D (5 bases). The CDR3 region is CASSVDPGNNEQFF. CDR3 DNA sequence: TGTGCCAGCAGCGTAGACCCGGGGAACAATGAGCAGTTCTTC.